Following are 8 T cell receptor beta chains from one sample sequenced in a study of cytomegalovirus exposure and HLA in healthy donors. Libraries were prepared by immunoSEQ multiplex PCR; TCRdb keeps only in-frame clonotypes and omits some of them. Among roughly 200,000 clones listed, approximately 86% were seen once. The sequenced material came from PBMCs. The receptor set was obtained from a man younger than 45 in good health and CMV-seropositive.

This clone was counted once. The V gene is TRBV11-2, the J gene TRBJ2-7; D ambiguous. V was clipped by 6 bases and J by 0 bases, with 15 bases between them. Germline assignment: CDR1 SGHAT and CDR2 FQNNGV. The CDR3 runs to 15 residues. In DNA form, the CDR3 reads TGTGCCAGCAGTCCTTTGACGGTGAGCTCCTACGAGCAGTACTTC. Translation: CASSPLTVSSYEQYF.

The count of this clone is one. The chain uses TRBV30 and TRBJ2-3, with 9 bases identical to TRBD2. V trimming: 2 bases; J trimming: 6 bases; junction bases outside the gene matches: 6. Germline CDR1 and CDR2: GTSNPN and SVGIG (reference sequence). The CDR3 runs 14 residues. The CDR3 spells CAWSTTGLADTQYF. CDR3 DNA: TGTGCCTGGAGTACAACCGGACTAGCGGATACGCAGTATTTT.

The chain joins TRBV30 to TRBJ2-7; TRBD2 matches 7 bases. The CDR3 covers 15 residues. Unmatched junction bases numbered 8, after V lost 3 bases and J lost 0 bases. Germline V CDR1 and CDR2: GTSNPN, SVGIG (reference sequence). CDR3 DNA sequence: TGTGCCTGGAGCCCCCTTGCGGGGGTCTCCTACGAGCAGTACTTC. This translates into CAWSPLAGVSYEQYF.

This clone has a single count. J is TRBJ1-3 and V is TRBV6-5; no firm D call. CDR3 size: 15 residues. Trimming stripped 8 bases from V and 0 bases from J, with 14 bases between. Germline V gene data show CDR1 as MNHEY and CDR2 as SVGAGI. CDR3 loop: CASWEDRYSGNTIYF. As DNA, the CDR3 is TGTGCCAGCTGGGAGGACCGCTACTCTGGAAACACCATATATTTT.

The rearrangement links TRBV28 to TRBJ2-1; D ambiguous. CDR3 length equals 11 residues. Trimming stripped 6 bases from V and 9 bases from J, with 9 bases between. CDR1 MDHEN and CDR2 SYDVKM come from the germline V gene. CDR3 loop: CASSHGLEQFF. The CDR3 bases are TGTGCCAGCAGCCATGGGCTTGAGCAGTTCTTC. The full variable domain, with the rest looked up from reference TRBV28 and TRBJ2-1, is DVKVTQSSRYLVKRTGEKVFLECVQDMDHENMFWYRQDPGLGLRLIYFSYDVKMKEKGDIPEGYSVSREKKERFSLILESASTNQTSMYLCASSHGLEQFFGPGTRLTVL.

The V call is TRBV7-9, the J call TRBJ2-3; a possible D gene is TRBD2 (6 bases). Trimming left V 1 base short and J 0 bases short, with 11 bases between. This CDR3 region has 16 residues. Germline CDR1 SEHNR, CDR2 FQNEAQ (reference sequence). DNA for the CDR3: TGTGCCAGCAGCTTAGGGGCAGGGACTAGCACAGATACGCAGTATTTT. This codes for CASSLGAGTSTDTQYF.

The chain links TRBV5-6 to TRBJ1-1; D uncertain. V was shortened by 0 bases and J by 6 bases, with 12 bases between the two germline ends. The germline V gene has CDR1 SGHDT and CDR2 YYEEEE. This CDR3 spans 14 amino acids. The CDR3 loop reads CASSLGRRGAEAFF. CDR3 in DNA: TGTGCCAGCAGCTTGGGCAGAAGAGGCGCTGAAGCTTTCTTT.

The table lists this clone with a count of one. The chain links TRBV5-1 to TRBJ1-4; 9 nucleotides agree with TRBD1. Germline loops: CDR1 SGHRS, CDR2 YFSETQ. The trim removed 5 bases at V and 5 bases at J, leaving 7 bases unmatched. This CDR3 has 15 amino acids. Here the CDR3 reads CASRLRQGGNEKLFF. CDR3 DNA: TGCGCCAGCAGATTGCGACAGGGGGGGAATGAAAAACTGTTTTTT.